These 10 T cell receptor beta chains share one sample of origin, sequenced in a study of T cells after yellow fever vaccination. TCRdb redid the calling of the 5' RACE reads with MiXCR, one entry per CDR3 protein. The table shows a few hundred thousand distinct CDR3 sequences, with 4.1% occurring only once. Specimen: PBMCs, collected 5 days after the yellow fever booster vaccination. The receptors originated from a man aged 18 to 35 who received the YFV17D yellow fever vaccine.

The rearrangement links TRBV7-9 to TRBJ1-2, with D unresolved. Looked up from germline, CDR1 is SEHNR and CDR2 is FQNEAQ (reference sequence). V lost 3 bases and J lost 8, with 7 bases in between. This CDR3 is built from 11 residues. CDR3 residues: CASSFSRGYTF. DNA of the CDR3: TGTGCCAGCAGCTTTAGTCGAGGCTACACCTTC. Complete variable domain (other parts from reference TRBV7-9 and TRBJ1-2): DTGVSQNPRHKITKRGQNVTFRCDPISEHNRLYWYRQTLGQGPEFLTYFQNEAQLEKSRLLSDRFSAERPKGSFSTLEIQRTEQGDSAMYLCASSFSRGYTFGSGTRLTVV.

The chain carries TRBV23-1 and TRBJ2-7; D is unclear. TRBV23-1 is reported as an ORF; its role is uncertain. The CDR3 runs to 15 residues. Trimming shortened V by 4 bases and J by 7 bases, and 20 bases separated the two germline ends. CDR3 bases: TGCGCCAGCAGTCGCCTCCGGCGCCGGGTCGGAGAGCAGTACGTC. Amino acids: CASSRLRRRVGEQYV.

This clonotype came up a few times. The chain recombines TRBV28 with TRBJ2-7; TRBD2 might be the D (7 bases). Looked up from germline, CDR1 is MDHEN and CDR2 is SYDVKM. The CDR3 is made up of 15 amino acids. V was trimmed by 5 bases and J by 6 bases, leaving 20 bases between them. The CDR3 protein is CASSPSGGRESEQYV. CDR3 coding DNA: TGTGCCAGCAGTCCCTCCGGGGGGCGTGAGAGCGAGCAGTACGTC.

This clonotype was seen more than once but under ten times. J is TRBJ2-5 and V is TRBV4-3; no definite D call. The V gene lost 0 bases and the J gene lost 3 bases, with 11 bases spanning the gap. The CDR3 is made up of 15 amino acids. The germline gives CDR1 LGHNA, CDR2 YSLEER. The CDR3 coding sequence is TGCGCCAGCAGCCAAGATGGAGCAGTAAAAGAGACCCAGTACTTC. Its translation: CASSQDGAVKETQYF.

This clonotype was observed many times. CDR3 sequence: CASSLVAGGSGANVLTF. The CDR3 nucleotides are TGTGCCAGCAGCTTAGTGGCAGGGGGCTCTGGGGCCAACGTCCTGACTTTC. This chain links TRBV7-8 with TRBJ2-6; TRBD1 matches 7 bases. The CDR3 consists of 17 residues. V lost 1 base and J lost 0; bases outside the gene matches: 3. Germline CDR1 reads SGHVS; CDR2 reads FQNEAQ.

This clonotype has a count of ten or more. The chain combines TRBV20-1 with TRBJ1-2; D remains ambiguous. Deletions cut 3 bases from V and 0 bases from J, with 14 bases between. The CDR3 covers 15 residues. Germline CDR1 DFQATT, CDR2 SNEGSKA (reference sequence). The CDR3 DNA follows: TGCAGTGCTAGTTCTGGTGCCGGCGCTAACTATGGCTACACCTTC. It is translated as CSASSGAGANYGYTF.

This clonotype was seen only a few times. V usage is TRBV4-2 and J usage is TRBJ1-3, with unresolved D. The CDR3 extends over 13 amino acids. With 1 base removed from V and 3 bases from J, the gap between germline ends came to 4 bases. Germline CDR1 is LGHNA and CDR2 is YNFKEQ. The DNA of the CDR3 is TGTGCCAGCAGCCAAGTCCATGGAAACACCATATATTTT. This gives the protein CASSQVHGNTIYF.

The rearrangement joins TRBV6-1 to TRBJ2-7; D call uncertain. Germline V CDR1 and CDR2: MNHNS, SASEGT. CDR3 length equals 13 residues. V was shortened by 6 bases and J by 1 base, with 10 bases between the two germline ends. The CDR3 reads CASSRDQSYEQYF. CDR3 bases: TGTGCCAGCAGCCGAGACCAGTCCTACGAGCAGTACTTC.

This clonotype has just a few counts. The CDR3: CATGRGWDEQFF. CDR3 bases: TGTGCCACCGGACGGGGCTGGGATGAGCAGTTCTTC. V is TRBV24-1 and J is TRBJ2-1; D is tentatively TRBD1 or TRBD2 (5 bases each). Germline CDR1 and CDR2: KGHDR and SFDVKD. The CDR3 contains 12 residues. V lost 9 bases and J 8 bases, leaving 13 bases between the germline ends.

The V call is TRBV7-2, the J call TRBJ1-5; the match to TRBD1 covers 7 bases. Germline V gene data show CDR1 as SGHTA and CDR2 as FQGNSA. Trimming took 6 bases from V and 7 from J; bases not matched to a gene: 9. The CDR3 sequence is 14 residues long. The CDR3 loop is CASRPTGVGQPQHF. CDR3 DNA: TGTGCCAGCAGACCAACAGGGGTAGGGCAGCCCCAGCATTTT.